Below, one T cell receptor beta chain is given with its context. Its antigen remains undetermined. Base qualities are not recorded, but no much larger clone differs from it by a single base. The TCR beta CDR3 regions were amplified from the RNA transcripts. A first-round RT-PCR of the TCR CDR3 used the HTBI primer set with the Qiagen OneStep RT-PCR kit. Libraries were constructed in a second round of multiplex PCR, after which size selection and purification were carried out. Paired-end sequencing of the libraries was performed with 100 bp reads on an Illumina HiSeq2000. The study's own analysis went as follows. SOAPnuke was used to process the raw data, removing reads that contained adapters or uncalled bases, had a mean Phred below 15, or lacked an exact match to the constant primer or identifier. COPE v1.2.5 was used to merge the high-quality paired reads, and each unique nucleotide sequence was defined as a clonotype. MiTCR v1.1 was used to align clonotypes to the IMGT TRBV, TRBD and TRBJ reference segments. The analysis was restricted to V-J combinations with a frequency above 0.0001, which together covered 99% to 99.2% of the repertoires. The TCS score was defined as the ratio of F50 (clonal expansion) to E x V (chaos), calculated using BLOSUM62-based TCRdist between CDR3 peptides within each V-J. Welch's t-statistics and random forest reduced roughly 540 V-J features to roughly 13, which were used in a naive Bayes classifier (R e1071). The public reads were reprocessed in TCRdb via fastp at Q25 and MiXCR, keeping in-frame beta chains. Entries that share a CDR3 protein sequence are merged under the most common genes and DNA. The V and J calls come from TCRdb's annotation, not from the publication. Within this sample are around 600,000 distinct CDR3 sequences, with roughly 14% of them counted one time only. Together, the top ten hold about 7% of the sample.

Graves' hyperthyroidism was defined as stable when no progression to ophthalmopathy occurred over 18 months of follow-up. Hyperthyroidism patients were newly diagnosed, with disease duration under 2 months, and aged 18 to 65 years. The study excluded patients with uncontrolled infections, other autoimmune diseases, pregnancy or lactation. Diagnoses were based on clinical symptoms, serum thyroxine and TRAb, thyroid ultrasound and orbital computed tomography. PBMCs were isolated from 7.5 to 10 ml of fresh peripheral blood by Ficoll-Paque density gradient centrifugation. Trizol reagent was used to extract total RNA, and RNA quality was then checked on an Agilent 2100 Bioanalyzer. The source of the sample is a study of T cells in Graves' hyperthyroidism and ophthalmopathy (dated by TCRdb to 2018 to 2020). Some background on the complete study: Peripheral blood samples were taken at initial diagnosis, before any treatment was given. Whether ophthalmopathy could be predicted prospectively was tested in an independent validation cohort made up of approximately 19 hyperthyroidism patients plus 17 patients who later progressed to ophthalmopathy. After sampling, hyperthyroidism patients received methimazole starting at 30 mg daily, and ophthalmopathy patients received high-dose intravenous methylprednisolone. To identify TCR V-J signatures that set the groups apart, the researchers used a discovery cohort of about a hundred patients, made up of 40 to 45 with Graves' ophthalmopathy and about 59 with stable Graves' hyperthyroidism. In addition, the study compared T-cell repertoires in thyroid tissue and in blood from about 6 Graves' hyperthyroidism patients. The 100 discovery patients were randomly split 7:3 into training and test sets. According to the paper, TCR Vbeta CDR3 sequencing was carried out on over 130 peripheral blood samples, which came from fewer than 50 ophthalmopathy, around 75 hyperthyroidism and about 17 progressor patients.

On the study overall, not on this receptor specifically: No statistical method was used to fix the sample size in advance, and group allocation was not hidden from the investigators. During validation, the model predicted progression to ophthalmopathy a median of approximately six months ahead of onset, with almost 71% sensitivity and 72% to 85% specificity. A model built on a 13 V-J signature distinguished ophthalmopathy from stable hyperthyroidism, reaching about 89% sensitivity and around 81% specificity in cross-validation and 80%/75% in testing. Blood samples also contained most of the expanded thyroid clonotypes (frequency above 0.001), which suggests that blood repertoires may reflect thyroid immune responses.

From the cysteine through the phenylalanine, the CDR3 covers 14 amino acids. Of all the DNA, just the CDR3 is kept, 42 bases in frame from base 1. Trimming takes 4 bases from V and 8 bases from J, and the germline ends sit 14 bases apart. Taken from the germline V gene (reference sequence), the CDR1 and CDR2 loops are MNHEY and SMNVEV. The rearrangement joined TRBV27 to TRBJ2-2, with the D gene possibly TRBD1 or TRBD2, each one fitting 5 bases. The TCR comes from a woman under 40 with Graves' hyperthyroidism. Sequenced sample: blood. The CDR3: CASSSRLEGGELFF. At the DNA level, the sequence is TGTGCCAGCAGTTCCCGTCTAGAGGGGGGGGAGCTGTTTTTT.